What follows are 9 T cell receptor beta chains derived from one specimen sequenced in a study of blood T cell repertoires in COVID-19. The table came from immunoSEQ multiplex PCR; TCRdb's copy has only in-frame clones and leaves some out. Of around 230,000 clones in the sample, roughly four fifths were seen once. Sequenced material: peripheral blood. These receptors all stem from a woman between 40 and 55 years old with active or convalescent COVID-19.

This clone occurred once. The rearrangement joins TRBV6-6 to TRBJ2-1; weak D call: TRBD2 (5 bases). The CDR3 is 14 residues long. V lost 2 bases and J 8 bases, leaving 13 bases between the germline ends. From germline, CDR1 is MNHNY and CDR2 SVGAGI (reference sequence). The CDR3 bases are TGTGCCAGCAGTTACCTCCGGACTGAACATGAGCAGTTCTTC. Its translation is CASSYLRTEHEQFF.

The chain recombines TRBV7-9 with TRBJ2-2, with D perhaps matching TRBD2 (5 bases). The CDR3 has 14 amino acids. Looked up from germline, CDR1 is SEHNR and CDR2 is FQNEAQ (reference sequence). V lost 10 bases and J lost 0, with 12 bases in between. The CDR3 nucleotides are TGTGCCACCCCCCCGGGGACGAACACCGGGGAGCTGTTTTTT. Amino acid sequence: CATPPGTNTGELFF.

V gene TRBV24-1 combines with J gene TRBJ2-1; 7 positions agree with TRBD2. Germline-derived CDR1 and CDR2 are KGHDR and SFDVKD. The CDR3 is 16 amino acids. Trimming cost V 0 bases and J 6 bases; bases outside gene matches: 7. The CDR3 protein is CATSDLASGALNEQFF. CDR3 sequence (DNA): TGTGCCACCAGTGATTTGGCCAGCGGGGCCCTCAATGAGCAGTTCTTC.

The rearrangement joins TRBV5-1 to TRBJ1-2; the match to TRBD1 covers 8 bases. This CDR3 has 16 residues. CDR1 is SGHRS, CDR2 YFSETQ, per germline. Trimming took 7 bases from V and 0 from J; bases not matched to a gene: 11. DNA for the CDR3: TGCGCCAGCGAGTGGGCCTACAGGGGGACTAACTATGGCTACACCTTC. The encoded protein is CASEWAYRGTNYGYTF. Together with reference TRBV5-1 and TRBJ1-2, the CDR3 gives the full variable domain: KAGVTQTPRYLIKTRGQQVTLSCSPISGHRSVSWYQQTPGQGLQFLFEYFSETQRNKGNFPGRFSGRQFSNSRSEMNVSTLELGDSALYLCASEWAYRGTNYGYTFGSGTRLTVV.

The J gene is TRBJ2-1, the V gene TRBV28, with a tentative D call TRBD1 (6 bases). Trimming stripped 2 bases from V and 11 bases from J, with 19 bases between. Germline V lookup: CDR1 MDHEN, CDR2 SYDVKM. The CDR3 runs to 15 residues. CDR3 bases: TGTGCCAGCAGTTTAGGGGGCGACCTGTTTCTGAAGCAGTTCTTC. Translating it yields CASSLGGDLFLKQFF.

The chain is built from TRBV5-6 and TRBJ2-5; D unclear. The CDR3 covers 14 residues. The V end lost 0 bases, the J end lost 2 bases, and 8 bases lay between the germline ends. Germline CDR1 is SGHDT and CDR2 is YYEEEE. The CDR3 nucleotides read TGTGCCAGCAGCTTGGTACAAATACAAGAGACCCAGTACTTC. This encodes CASSLVQIQETQYF. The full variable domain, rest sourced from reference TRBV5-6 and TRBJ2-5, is DAGVTQSPTHLIKTRGQQVTLRCSPKSGHDTVSWYQQALGQGPQFIFQYYEEEERQRGNFPDRFSGHQFPNYSSELNVNALLLGDSALYLCASSLVQIQETQYFGPGTRLLVL.

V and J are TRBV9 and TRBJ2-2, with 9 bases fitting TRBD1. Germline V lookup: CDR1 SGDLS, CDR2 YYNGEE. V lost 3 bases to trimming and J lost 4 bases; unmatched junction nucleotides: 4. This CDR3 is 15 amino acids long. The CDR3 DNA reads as TGTGCCAGCAGCGGGGGACAGGGTAGCACCGGGGAGCTGTTTTTT. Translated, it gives CASSGGQGSTGELFF.

The CDR3 DNA sequence: TGTGCCAGCAGCTTAGGGCAGCGAATACTCTATGGCTACACCTTC. This translates into CASSLGQRILYGYTF. V and J are TRBV7-6 and TRBJ1-2; no firm D call. The germline V and J ends were trimmed by 1 base and 4 bases, with 13 bases remaining between them. Germline V gene data show CDR1 as SGHVS and CDR2 as FNYEAQ. The CDR3 is made up of 15 amino acids.

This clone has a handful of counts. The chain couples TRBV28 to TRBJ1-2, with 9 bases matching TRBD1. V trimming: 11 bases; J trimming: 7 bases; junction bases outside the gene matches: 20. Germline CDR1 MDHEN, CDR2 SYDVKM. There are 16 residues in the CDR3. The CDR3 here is CASRPPVRTGVFGYTF. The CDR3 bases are TGTGCCTCCAGACCCCCTGTTAGGACAGGGGTTTTTGGCTACACCTTC.